A single sample gave rise to the 22 T cell receptor beta chains below, sequenced in a study of T cell responses to AZD1222 COVID-19 vaccine. Sequenced by immunoSEQ multiplex PCR; TCRdb stores in-frame clones only, minus some. The top ten hold about a tenth of the sample, which has 75,000 to 95,000 clones, roughly 88% seen once. Sequenced material: peripheral blood, taken on day 0 of AZD1222 vaccination. These receptors came from an adult in good health.

The chain uses TRBV19 and TRBJ2-1, with 10 bases identical to TRBD2. V shed 7 bases, J shed 0 bases, and the junction held 3 bases outside the gene matches. Germline V gene sequence: CDR1 LNHDA, CDR2 SQIVND (reference sequence). The CDR3 spans 15 residues. CDR3 protein: CASKPSGGSYNEQFF. The DNA for the CDR3 is TGTGCCAGTAAGCCTAGCGGGGGCTCCTACAATGAGCAGTTCTTC. The full variable domain, with the rest looked up from reference TRBV19 and TRBJ2-1, is DGGITQSPKYLFRKEGQNVTLSCEQNLNHDAMYWYRQDPGQGLRLIYYSQIVNDFQKGDIAEGYSVSREKKESFPLTVTSAQKNPTAFYLCASKPSGGSYNEQFFGPGTRLTVL.

This chain joins TRBV3-1 (or the pseudogene TRBV3-2) and TRBJ1-6, with a tentative D call TRBD1 (6 bases). The CDR3 sequence is 13 residues long. Trimming cost V 6 bases and J 9 bases, with 12 bases left between them. From germline, CDR1 is LGHDT and CDR2 YNNKEL (reference sequence). This chain's CDR3 is CASRSRGGSPLHF. The CDR3 DNA reads as TGTGCCAGCAGGAGCAGGGGTGGTTCACCCCTCCACTTT.

This clone was seen just once. The chain is built from TRBV5-1 and TRBJ1-2; D is ambiguous. Per the germline V gene, CDR1 is SGHRS and CDR2 is YFSETQ. V was cut by 0 bases and J by 6 bases, with 9 bases left in between. The length of the CDR3 is 13 residues. CDR3 nucleotides: TGCGCCAGCAGCTTGGGGCGAGGAGATGGCTACACCTTC. It translates to CASSLGRGDGYTF.

Only one count was recorded for this clone. The chain joins TRBV7-2 to TRBJ1-1; D not certain. V was shortened by 2 bases and J by 1 base, with 14 bases between the two germline ends. The CDR3 has 16 residues. Per the germline V gene, CDR1 is SGHTA and CDR2 is FQGNSA. The CDR3 nucleotides read TGTGCCAGCAGCTTATTTAGTGTCGAGGAGAACACTGAAGCTTTCTTT. Residues: CASSLFSVEENTEAFF.

This chain uses TRBV4-1 with TRBJ2-3, with TRBD2 matching 7 bases. CDR1 and CDR2 from the germline V gene are MGHRA and YSYEKL. Trimming took 4 bases from V and 0 from J; bases not matched to a gene: 13. The CDR3 covers 18 residues. CDR3 residues: CASSRKGLAETSTDTQYF. DNA of the CDR3: TGCGCCAGCAGCCGAAAGGGTCTAGCGGAAACTAGCACAGATACGCAGTATTTT.

In this sample, this clone turned up once. The J gene is TRBJ2-7, the V gene TRBV5-1; 8 bases match TRBD1. The CDR3 runs to 14 residues. The V gene's germline CDR1 is SGHRS and CDR2 YFSETQ. Losses at the gene ends were 4 bases for V and 4 bases for J; bases not matched to a gene: 7. The CDR3 sequence: CASSTRTGRYEQYF. In DNA form, the CDR3 reads TGCGCCAGCAGCACCCGGACAGGGCGGTACGAGCAGTACTTC.

This chain uses TRBV28 with TRBJ2-7; a weak D match, TRBD1 (5 bases). Germline CDR1 reads MDHEN; CDR2 reads SYDVKM. V lost 5 bases, J lost 6 bases, and 14 bases lay in between. CDR3 length: 13 amino acids. CDR3 bases: TGTGCCAGCAGTCTTCTAAGGGGTGGCGAGCAGTACTTC. Protein sequence: CASSLLRGGEQYF. Supplemented by reference TRBV28 and TRBJ2-7, the full variable domain reads DVKVTQSSRYLVKRTGEKVFLECVQDMDHENMFWYRQDPGLGLRLIYFSYDVKMKEKGDIPEGYSVSREKKERFSLILESASTNQTSMYLCASSLLRGGEQYFGPGTRLTVT.

The chain links TRBV5-1 to TRBJ2-5; 9 bases map to TRBD1. J lost 0 bases, V lost 4 bases, and 10 bases had no gene match. This CDR3 region has 17 residues. In germline, CDR1 is SGHRS, CDR2 YFSETQ. The CDR3 reads CASSGQRQGVYQETQYF. In nucleotides, the CDR3 is TGCGCCAGCAGCGGACAGAGACAGGGGGTGTACCAAGAGACCCAGTACTTC.

This chain links TRBV6-5 with TRBJ2-7; a weak D match, TRBD1 (5 bases). V lost 0 bases, J lost 7 bases, and 19 bases lay in between. This CDR3 has 16 amino acids. Germline V lookup: CDR1 MNHEY, CDR2 SVGAGI. The CDR3 protein is CASSYSIAGNIREQYV. CDR3 DNA sequence: TGTGCCAGCAGTTACTCGATCGCAGGGAACATACGGGAGCAGTACGTC.

The chain combines TRBV9 with TRBJ2-2; 11 bases fit TRBD1. Per the germline V gene, CDR1 is SGDLS and CDR2 is YYNGEE. Unmatched junction bases numbered 13, after V lost 8 bases and J lost 7 bases. The CDR3 is made up of 16 amino acids. The CDR3 DNA reads TGTGCCAGTGGAGTCCGGGACAGGGGGTTCGGCGGGGAGCTGTTTTTT. Encoded protein: CASGVRDRGFGGELFF.

Only one count was recorded for this clone. This sequence joins TRBV30 and TRBJ2-3; TRBD2 matches 9 bases. V dropped 5 bases and J dropped 3; count of bases not matched to a gene: 9. The germline CDR1 and CDR2 sequences are GTSNPN and SVGIG (reference sequence). CDR3 length equals 15 residues. The DNA for the CDR3 is TGTGCCTGGCTCGGGACTAGCCCCTTTACAGATACGCAGTATTTT. Translation gives CAWLGTSPFTDTQYF.

The chain carries TRBV5-1 and TRBJ2-1; no clear D gene. This CDR3 contains 12 residues. CDR1 and CDR2 from the germline V gene are SGHRS and YFSETQ. Trimming removed 0 bases at V and 9 bases at J, with 7 bases between. The CDR3: CASSLEGIEQFF. CDR3 coding DNA: TGCGCCAGCAGCTTGGAAGGGATTGAGCAGTTCTTC.

The chain is built from TRBV7-2 and TRBJ2-2, with D possibly being TRBD1 or TRBD2 (6 bases each). V lost 5 bases to trimming and J lost 6 bases, with 10 bases between them. Looked up from germline, CDR1 is SGHTA and CDR2 is FQGNSA. The CDR3 has 13 residues. The CDR3 spells CASSGGLAGELFF. CDR3 nucleotides: TGTGCCAGCAGCGGGGGGCTGGCCGGGGAGCTGTTTTTT.

The rearrangement links TRBV5-4 to TRBJ2-2; 8 nucleotides align to TRBD2. With V trimmed by 3 bases and J by 5 bases, 6 bases remained unmatched. CDR1 and CDR2 (germline): SGHNT, YYREEE (reference sequence). This CDR3 contains 15 residues. The CDR3: CASSSGLVRTGELFF. Written as DNA, the CDR3 is TGTGCCAGCAGCTCGGGACTAGTCAGGACCGGGGAGCTGTTTTTT. The full variable domain, completed using reference TRBV5-4 and TRBJ2-2, is ETGVTQSPTHLIKTRGQQVTLRCSSQSGHNTVSWYQQALGQGPQFIFQYYREEENGRGNFPPRFSGLQFPNYSSELNVNALELDDSALYLCASSSGLVRTGELFFGEGSRLTVL.

The chain couples TRBV2 to TRBJ2-7; D may correspond to TRBD1 or TRBD2 (5 bases each). The germline CDR1 and CDR2 sequences are SNHLY and FYNNEI. CDR3 size: 14 residues. Trimming removed 4 bases at V and 3 bases at J, with 13 bases between. DNA for the CDR3: TGTGCCAGCAGTGGGGGGTACGGAAACTACGAGCAGTACGTC. Translating gives CASSGGYGNYEQYV.

V and J are TRBV11-2 and TRBJ2-3; 9 bases line up with TRBD2. This CDR3 contains 16 residues. In germline, CDR1 is SGHAT, CDR2 FQNNGV. The trim removed 4 bases at V and 1 base at J, leaving 6 bases unmatched. CDR3 DNA: TGTGCCAGCAGCTCACCGGCTAGCGGGGGCACAGATACGCAGTATTTT. It encodes CASSSPASGGTDTQYF.

This chain links TRBV4-2 with TRBJ1-4; TRBD1 might be the D (6 bases). Trimming removed 0 bases from V and 7 bases from J, with 12 bases in between. The CDR3 consists of 15 residues. Per germline, CDR1 LGHNA and CDR2 YNFKEQ. DNA of the CDR3: TGTGCCAGCAGCCAAGACAGGGGTCGCGCTGAAAAACTGTTTTTT. It encodes CASSQDRGRAEKLFF.

This clone was detected a few times. V gene TRBV7-8 combines with J gene TRBJ1-6, with a possible D match to TRBD1 (6 bases). V lost 1 base and J lost 7, with 11 bases in between. CDR1 and CDR2 (germline): SGHVS, FQNEAQ. This CDR3 has 15 amino acids. The CDR3 protein is CASSLEWTVNSPLHF. CDR3 DNA: TGTGCCAGCAGCTTAGAATGGACAGTGAATTCACCCCTCCACTTT.

This chain uses TRBV6-5 with TRBJ2-2; tentative D call: TRBD1 (8 bases). The germline V gene has CDR1 MNHEY and CDR2 SVGAGI. CDR3 size: 15 residues. The V gene lost 7 bases and the J gene lost 4 bases, with 16 bases spanning the gap. CDR3 sequence (DNA): TGTGCCAGCACCTCGACAGGGGAGGGCACCGGGGAGCTGTTTTTT. Protein product: CASTSTGEGTGELFF.

The chain combines TRBV19 with TRBJ1-1; D remains unclear. Germline V gene data show CDR1 as LNHDA and CDR2 as SQIVND (reference sequence). V was pared by 5 bases and J by 1 base, with 8 bases between. The CDR3 is 13 amino acids. The DNA of the CDR3 is TGTGCCAGTAGTCGCGGGCCGAACACTGAAGCTTTCTTT. Translation: CASSRGPNTEAFF.

J is TRBJ2-2 and V is TRBV6-4, with TRBD1 identical over 8 bases. Germline V lookup: CDR1 MRHNA, CDR2 SNTAGT. The V and J ends lost 5 bases and 4 bases, in that order; junction bases with no gene match: 3. The CDR3 length is 14 residues. CDR3 region: CASSFDRGTGELFF. Written as DNA, the CDR3 is TGTGCCAGCAGTTTTGACAGGGGCACCGGGGAGCTGTTTTTT.

CDR3 loop: CASGSGSTDTQYF. As DNA, the CDR3 is TGTGCCAGCGGGAGCGGTAGCACAGATACGCAGTATTTT. V usage is TRBV28 and J usage is TRBJ2-3; D may be TRBD2 (5 bases). The CDR3 loop spans 13 amino acids. With 8 bases removed from V and 0 bases from J, the gap between germline ends came to 9 bases. Germline assignment: CDR1 MDHEN and CDR2 SYDVKM.